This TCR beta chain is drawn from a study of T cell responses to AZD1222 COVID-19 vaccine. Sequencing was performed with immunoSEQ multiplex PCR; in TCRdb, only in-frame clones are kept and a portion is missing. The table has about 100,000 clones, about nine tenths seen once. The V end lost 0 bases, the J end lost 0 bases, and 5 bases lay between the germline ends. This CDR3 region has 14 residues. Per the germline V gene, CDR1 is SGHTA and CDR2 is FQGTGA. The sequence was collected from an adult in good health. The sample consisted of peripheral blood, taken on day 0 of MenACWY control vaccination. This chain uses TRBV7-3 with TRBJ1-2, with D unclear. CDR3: CASSLTPANYGYTF. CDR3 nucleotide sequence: TGTGCCAGCAGCTTAACGCCAGCTAACTATGGCTACACCTTC.